The source of this TCR beta chain is a study of OX40 agonist ivuxolimab in advanced cancers. At the level of the study: Partial response was recorded in three patients: one hepatocellular carcinoma and two cutaneous melanoma cases.

V shed 4 bases, J shed 1 base, and the junction held 5 bases outside the gene matches. The CDR3 length is 15 residues. The germline gives CDR1 SGHNT, CDR2 YYREEE (reference sequence). Assay used: immunoSEQ multiplex PCR; TCRdb lists only in-frame clones, some missing. This sample yields approximately 58,000 clones, of which around four fifths are seen a single time; 2.1% belongs to the top ten. The sequencing used CD4+ or CD8+ T cells sorted from blood, collected in a trial of the OX40 agonist ivuxolimab. The chain joins TRBV5-4 to TRBJ2-1, with TRBD1 matching 7 bases. The sequence was collected from an adult with an advanced solid tumor such as melanoma, head and neck, liver or kidney cancer. This CDR3 is CASSIDRVSYNEQFF. The CDR3 DNA is TGTGCCAGCAGCATTGACAGGGTGTCCTACAATGAGCAGTTCTTC.